The table lists the clone carrying this T cell receptor (beta chain) with a count of one. Its matching antigen is unknown. This entry is derived from a study of shared clonotypes between healthy human individuals. Overall study results and limits: Rarefaction revealed incomplete sorted-subset sequencing despite large depth.

There are 15 residues in the CDR3. In germline, CDR1 is SGHAT, CDR2 FQNNGV. J was trimmed by 6 bases and V by 5 bases; bases with no gene match: 9. TCRdb keeps only in-frame clones here, not all; method: immunoSEQ multiplex PCR. The sample has 400,000 or so clones, roughly 96% seen once. The clonotype originates from a man aged 25-45 years in good health. The sequenced sample consisted of memory CD8+ T cells sorted from blood. The subset: CD45RO+ cells pooled with CCR7-negative TemRA cells. J is TRBJ2-1 and V is TRBV11-2, with 8 nucleotides matching TRBD1. CDR3 residues: CASSNPVDRVNEQFF. The CDR3 DNA sequence: TGTGCCAGCAGCAATCCCGTGGACAGGGTCAATGAGCAGTTCTTC.